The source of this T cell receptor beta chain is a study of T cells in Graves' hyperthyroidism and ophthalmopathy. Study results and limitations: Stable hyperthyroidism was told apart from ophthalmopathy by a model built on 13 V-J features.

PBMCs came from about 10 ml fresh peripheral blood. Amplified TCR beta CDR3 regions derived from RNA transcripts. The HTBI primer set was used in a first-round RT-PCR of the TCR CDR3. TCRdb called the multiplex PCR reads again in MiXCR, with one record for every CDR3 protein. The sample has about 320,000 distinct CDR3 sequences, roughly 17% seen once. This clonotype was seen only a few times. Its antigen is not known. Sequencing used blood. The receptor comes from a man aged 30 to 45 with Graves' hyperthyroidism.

The CDR3 DNA sequence: TGTGCCAGCAGCTTTCCGGGACTAGCGGATTGGAGAGAGACCCAGTACTTC. Translation gives CASSFPGLADWRETQYF. V is TRBV7-9 and J is TRBJ2-5; 11 nucleotides match TRBD2. This CDR3 has 17 residues. V lost 3 bases and J lost 4; bases outside the gene matches: 10. Germline values: CDR1 SEHNR, CDR2 FQNEAQ (reference sequence).